Included here is one T cell receptor (beta chain) sequence, with context. The CDR3 has 16 residues. Trimming removed 3 bases from V and 8 bases from J; junction bases left unmatched: 12. The V gene's germline CDR1 is MNHNS and CDR2 SASEGT. Original analysis: Quantification of nucleated cells was approximated via reference gene primer amplification. Assay: immunoSEQ multiplex PCR; the TCRdb copy retains only in-frame clones and omits some. The V and J calls and clone size come from that table; D and trimming were worked out from the DNA. In the table there are more than 300,000 clones, 70% to 90% of which are singletons. This sample is drawn from a study of blood T cell repertoires in COVID-19. Study at large: Acute and convalescent COVID-19 specimens originated in the United States, Italy and Spain. T cells, B-cell-depleted T cells, or PBMCs supplied cDNA or gDNA.

The Seattle patients, enrolled during active infection, were followed longitudinally. Sequencing was carried out using peripheral blood. The rearrangement joins TRBV6-1 to TRBJ1-4; TRBD1 aligns across 7 bases. This receptor was obtained from a woman in her thirties with COVID-19, enrolled during active disease. CDR3 coding DNA: TGTGCCAGCAGTGACCCCACAGGGGCGGCGGGGGAAAAACTGTTTTTT. Its protein product is CASSDPTGAAGEKLFF.